Listed below are T cell receptor beta chains from one sample, sequenced in a study of T cells after yellow fever vaccination. TCRdb called the 5' RACE reads again in MiXCR, with one record for every CDR3 protein. The repertoire holds 350,000 or so distinct CDR3 sequences, approximately 8% seen once, with 15% to 20% in the top ten. Specimen: PBMCs, collected about 49 days after the first yellow fever vaccination. The origin of the receptors is a man younger than 30 who received the YFV17D yellow fever vaccine. CDR3s include the opening cysteine and the closing phenylalanine or tryptophan. Fields, in order: J gene, V gene, clone size, D gene, CDR3 DNA, CDR3 protein. D genes are given only for firm matches. Where a row states a size, it is once, few, many or the class of an expanded clone; other rows omit it.

J gene: TRBJ1-5; V gene: TRBV20-1; clone size: few; D gene: .; CDR3 DNA: TGCAGTGCTAGCATGAACAGGGTTATCAATCAGCCCCAGCATTTT; CDR3 protein: CSASMNRVINQPQHF
J gene: TRBJ1-1; V gene: TRBV7-6; clone size: once; D gene: .; CDR3 DNA: TGTGCCAGCAGCTCGTACACGCGTAGTCGGACTGAAGCTTTCTTT; CDR3 protein: CASSSYTRSRTEAFF
J gene: TRBJ1-1; V gene: TRBV7-2; clone size: few; D gene: .; CDR3 DNA: TGTGCCAGCAGCTTAGTACCCAGGGCCACTGAAGCTTTCTTT; CDR3 protein: CASSLVPRATEAFF
J gene: TRBJ2-2; V gene: TRBV12-3/TRBV12-4; clone size: few; D gene: .; CDR3 DNA: TGTGCCAGCAGTTTCGAACGGGGTCTCGGGGAGCTGTTTTTT; CDR3 protein: CASSFERGLGELFF
J gene: TRBJ1-1; V gene: TRBV5-1; clone size: many; D gene: TRBD1; CDR3 DNA: TGCGCCAGCAGCTTGGGGGACAGGGGGTCAGCTTTCTTT; CDR3 protein: CASSLGDRGSAFF
J gene: TRBJ2-2; V gene: TRBV4-3; clone size: .; D gene: .; CDR3 DNA: TGCGCCAGCAGCCAAGAACACCGCCCGAGGACCGGGGAGCTGTTTTTT; CDR3 protein: CASSQEHRPRTGELFF
J gene: TRBJ2-3; V gene: TRBV7-3; clone size: few; D gene: .; CDR3 DNA: TGTGCCAGCAGTTTACAGGGAACTCCCGATACGCAGTATTTT; CDR3 protein: CASSLQGTPDTQYF
J gene: TRBJ2-3; V gene: TRBV12-3/TRBV12-4; clone size: .; D gene: TRBD2; CDR3 DNA: TGTGCCACCGGAGCGGGGGCCAGGGCAGATACGCAGTATTTT; CDR3 protein: CATGAGARADTQYF
J gene: TRBJ2-3; V gene: TRBV7-7; clone size: .; D gene: .; CDR3 DNA: TGTGCCAGCAGCCTCGGCCCGGGGACCACAGATACGCAGTATTTT; CDR3 protein: CASSLGPGTTDTQYF
J gene: TRBJ1-1; V gene: TRBV7-2; clone size: .; D gene: .; CDR3 DNA: TGTGCCAGCAGCTTACAGGGGACCTTGAACACTGAAGCTTTCTTT; CDR3 protein: CASSLQGTLNTEAFF
J gene: TRBJ2-3; V gene: TRBV20-1; clone size: few; D gene: .; CDR3 DNA: TGCAGTGAGGGGCGCTTAAGCACAGATACGCAGTATTTT; CDR3 protein: CSEGRLSTDTQYF
J gene: TRBJ2-3; V gene: TRBV5-3; clone size: .; D gene: .; CDR3 DNA: TGTGCCAAGTGGCCTGGGATCACAGATACGCAGTATTTT; CDR3 protein: CAKWPGITDTQYF
J gene: TRBJ1-1; V gene: TRBV20-1; clone size: few; D gene: TRBD1; CDR3 DNA: TGCAGTGCTGCCCAACTCCGGGACAGGGCGGGTTCGGGCACTGAAGCTTTCTTT; CDR3 protein: CSAAQLRDRAGSGTEAFF
J gene: TRBJ1-6; V gene: TRBV19; clone size: few; D gene: .; CDR3 DNA: TGTGCCAGTAGTCGTCGGCGAGAGGATTCACCCCTCCACTTT; CDR3 protein: CASSRRREDSPLHF
J gene: TRBJ2-1; V gene: TRBV12-3/TRBV12-4; clone size: .; D gene: .; CDR3 DNA: TGTGCCAGCACCTTGGGGGACGTCTTGAATGAGCAGTTCTTC; CDR3 protein: CASTLGDVLNEQFF
J gene: TRBJ1-2; V gene: TRBV3-1; clone size: few; D gene: TRBD1; CDR3 DNA: TGTGCCAGCAGCCACGGACAGGGGGATGGCTACACCTTC; CDR3 protein: CASSHGQGDGYTF
J gene: TRBJ1-4; V gene: TRBV11-2; clone size: few; D gene: .; CDR3 DNA: TGTGCCAGCAGCTTCCCCAGGATGAAAAAACTGTTTTTT; CDR3 protein: CASSFPRMKKLFF
J gene: TRBJ1-5; V gene: TRBV28; clone size: few; D gene: .; CDR3 DNA: TGTGCCAGCAGCGCGTCCGTGGGTCAGCCCCAGCATTTT; CDR3 protein: CASSASVGQPQHF
J gene: TRBJ2-2; V gene: TRBV29-1; clone size: .; D gene: TRBD1; CDR3 DNA: TGCAGCGTCGCCCGGGACAGGGTGGGGACCGGGGAGCTGTTTTTT; CDR3 protein: CSVARDRVGTGELFF
J gene: TRBJ2-1; V gene: TRBV2; clone size: many; D gene: .; CDR3 DNA: TGTGCCAGCAGTGCGGTGTGGGATAATGAGCAGTTCTTC; CDR3 protein: CASSAVWDNEQFF
J gene: TRBJ1-2; V gene: TRBV12-3/TRBV12-4; clone size: .; D gene: .; CDR3 DNA: TGTGCCAGCAGTGCCCCATGGGATATTGGGTTCCCTGGGGTCTATGGCTACACCTTC; CDR3 protein: CASSAPWDIGFPGVYGYTF
J gene: TRBJ1-3; V gene: TRBV18; clone size: .; D gene: .; CDR3 DNA: TGTGCCAGCTCACCTGAATGGGGCGTCTCTGGAAACACCATATATTTT; CDR3 protein: CASSPEWGVSGNTIYF
J gene: TRBJ2-7; V gene: TRBV4-3; clone size: few; D gene: TRBD2; CDR3 DNA: TGCGCCAGCAGCCAAGAGCTAGCGGGGGGGCTTGCCGAGCAGTACTTC; CDR3 protein: CASSQELAGGLAEQYF
J gene: TRBJ1-1; V gene: TRBV20-1; clone size: few; D gene: .; CDR3 DNA: TGCAGTGCTAGCCGACAGTACTCCAACACTGAAGCTTTCTTT; CDR3 protein: CSASRQYSNTEAFF
J gene: TRBJ1-1; V gene: TRBV5-1; clone size: few; D gene: .; CDR3 DNA: TGCGCCAGCAGCTTGGATACGGGGAGCATGAACACTGAAGCTTTCTTT; CDR3 protein: CASSLDTGSMNTEAFF
J gene: TRBJ1-1; V gene: TRBV7-3; clone size: few; D gene: TRBD1; CDR3 DNA: TGTGCCAGCAGCTTAACGGGTGACAGGGCGAGAGCTGAAGCTTTCTTT; CDR3 protein: CASSLTGDRARAEAFF